This T cell receptor (beta chain) was recovered during a study of T cells after yellow fever vaccination. MiXCR, applied by TCRdb to the 5' RACE reads, yields one record per CDR3 protein. The sample has some 400,000 distinct CDR3 sequences; approximately 19% are singletons. This clonotype was seen at least ten times. V was clipped by 6 bases and J by 1 base, with 13 bases between them. CDR3 size: 15 residues. Germline V CDR1 and CDR2: LGHNT, FRNRAP. This receptor was obtained from a young man who received the YFV17D yellow fever vaccine. Specimen: PBMCs, collected before the yellow fever booster vaccination. V gene TRBV12-5 combines with J gene TRBJ2-1; weak D call: TRBD1 (5 bases). In DNA form, the CDR3 reads TGTGCTAGTGGGCAGGGTCGGGTGTCCTACAATGAGCAGTTCTTC. Protein sequence: CASGQGRVSYNEQFF.